The next 3 T cell receptor beta chains were all read from a single sample in a study of T cell repertoires in cytomegalovirus infection. TCRdb processed the reads anew with MiXCR; each CDR3 protein has one entry. The table has 150,000 or so distinct CDR3 sequences, about 22% seen once. Antigen specificity for these receptors is unknown. Sequences were derived from CD8+ T cells from cultured PBMCs, sampled from culture after CMV antigen stimulation. The receptors come from a human donor in good health (CMV status not recorded). Some clones in this sample may be carry-over from other donors' samples.

Here the CDR3 DNA reads TGTGCCAGCATGGGGACAGGGGGCGATAGCAATCAGCCCCAGCATTTT. Translation gives CASMGTGGDSNQPQHF. The chain links TRBV27 to TRBJ1-5; TRBD1 agrees at 12 bases. The V segment lost 7 bases and the J segment 0 bases; nucleotides outside the gene matches: 4. Germline assignment: CDR1 MNHEY and CDR2 SMNVEV (reference sequence). The CDR3 is 16 residues long.

The genes are TRBV7-2 and TRBJ2-2; possible D gene TRBD1, 6 bases. Germline V gene lookup returns CDR1 SGHTA and CDR2 FQGNSA. Trimming cost V 1 base and J 2 bases, with 14 bases left between them. This CDR3 spans 17 amino acids. The chain's CDR3 is CASSLGLGQINTGELFF. The DNA of the CDR3 is TGTGCCAGCAGCTTAGGCCTCGGACAGATTAACACCGGGGAGCTGTTTTTT.

This clonotype has only a few counts. The V call is TRBV6-1, the J call TRBJ2-7; 7 bases align to TRBD1. Germline CDR1 and CDR2: MNHNS and SASEGT. J gave up 1 base and V 8 bases, and 5 bases lay outside the gene matches. CDR3 size: 13 residues. The CDR3 spells CASQDRISYEQYF. CDR3 nucleotides: TGTGCCAGCCAGGACAGGATTTCCTACGAGCAGTACTTC.